The entry below describes one T cell receptor beta chain. This sample is part of a study of T cell responses to AZD1222 COVID-19 vaccine. Produced via immunoSEQ multiplex PCR; TCRdb's table is partial and in-frame only. Among some 74,000 clones, about nine tenths were seen once, and the ten largest hold around 1.5%. The length of the CDR3 is 14 residues. From germline, CDR1 is SNHLY and CDR2 FYNNEI. The V and J ends lost 0 bases and 2 bases respectively, with 8 bases between them. This clonotype originated in an adult who received the AZD1222 COVID-19 vaccine. The V gene is TRBV2, the J gene TRBJ2-7; tentatively, D is TRBD1 (6 bases). This specimen was peripheral blood, taken 28 days after the second AZD1222 dose. This chain's CDR3 is CASSEADRPYEQYF. The CDR3 nucleotides are TGTGCCAGCAGTGAAGCCGACAGGCCCTACGAGCAGTACTTC.